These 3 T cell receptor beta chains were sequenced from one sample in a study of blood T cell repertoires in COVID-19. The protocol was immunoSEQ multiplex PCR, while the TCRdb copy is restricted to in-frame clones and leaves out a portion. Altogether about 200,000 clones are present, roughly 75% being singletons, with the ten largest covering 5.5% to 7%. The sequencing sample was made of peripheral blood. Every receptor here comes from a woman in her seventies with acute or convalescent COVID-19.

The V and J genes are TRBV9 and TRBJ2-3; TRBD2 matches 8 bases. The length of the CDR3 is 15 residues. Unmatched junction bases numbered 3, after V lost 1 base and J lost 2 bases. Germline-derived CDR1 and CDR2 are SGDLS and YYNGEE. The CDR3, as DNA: TGTGCCAGCAGCGTATTAGCGGGGTCCACAGATACGCAGTATTTT. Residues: CASSVLAGSTDTQYF. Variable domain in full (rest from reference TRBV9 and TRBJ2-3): DSGVTQTPKHLITATGQRVTLRCSPRSGDLSVYWYQQSLDQGLQFLIQYYNGEERAKGNILERFSAQQFPDLHSELNLSSLELGDSALYFCASSVLAGSTDTQYFGPGTRLTVL.

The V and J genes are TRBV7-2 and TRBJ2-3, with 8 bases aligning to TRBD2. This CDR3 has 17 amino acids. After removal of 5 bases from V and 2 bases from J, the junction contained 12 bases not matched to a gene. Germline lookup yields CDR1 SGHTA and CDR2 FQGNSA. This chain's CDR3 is CASSRRGGDTPTDTQYF. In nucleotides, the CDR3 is TGTGCCAGCAGCCGCCGGGGGGGAGACACCCCCACAGATACGCAGTATTTT.

CDR3 DNA sequence: TGTGCCACCCGGGACAGGCGTTCCCTTGGGGCCAACGTCCTGACTTTC. Translated, it gives CATRDRRSLGANVLTF. The J gene is TRBJ2-6, the V gene TRBV15, with 8 bases that match TRBD1. V lost 8 bases, J lost 3 bases, and 9 bases stayed unmatched. The CDR3 covers 16 residues. Germline loops: CDR1 LNHNV, CDR2 YYDKDF (reference sequence).